The 10 T cell receptor beta chains presented below share a single source sample, sequenced in a study of blood T cell repertoires in COVID-19. Sequencing used immunoSEQ multiplex PCR; TCRdb keeps in-frame clones, though not all of them. The table records about 70,000 clones, about 91% of them present only once. The sequenced sample consisted of peripheral blood. The receptors were gathered from an older woman with acute or convalescent COVID-19.

This chain joins TRBV29-1 and TRBJ2-3, with 11 bases aligning to TRBD2. Trimming cost V 4 bases and J 6 bases; bases outside gene matches: 12. From germline, CDR1 is SQVTM and CDR2 ANQGSEA. CDR3 length: 16 amino acids. CDR3 nucleotide sequence: TGCAGCGTTGCCGATCAGACTAGCGGGGTGGAGGATACGCAGTATTTT. Translating it yields CSVADQTSGVEDTQYF.

The chain joins TRBV30 to TRBJ1-6; TRBD1 aligns across 9 bases. The length of the CDR3 is 15 residues. Germline V CDR1 and CDR2: GTSNPN, SVGIG (reference sequence). V was clipped by 4 bases and J by 8 bases; unmatched bases: 9. Here the CDR3 reads CAWTLGGDRDSPLHF. The CDR3 region has the DNA TGTGCCTGGACCCTAGGGGGGGACAGGGATTCACCCCTCCACTTT.

CDR3 DNA sequence: TGTGCCACCCTGGACAGATTGAACACTGAAGCTTTCTTT. Its protein product is CATLDRLNTEAFF. The chain combines TRBV6-6 with TRBJ1-1; TRBD1 might be the D (6 bases). This CDR3 is 13 amino acids long. Trimming pared 10 bases from V and 0 bases from J, leaving 12 bases between. Germline V gene lookup returns CDR1 MNHNY and CDR2 SVGAGI (reference sequence).

V is TRBV28 and J is TRBJ2-2; D unclear. Trimming pared 2 bases from V and 1 base from J, leaving 5 bases between. The germline V gene encodes CDR1 MDHEN and CDR2 SYDVKM. This CDR3 has 14 residues. In DNA, the CDR3 is TGTGCCAGCAGTTTACCCAGGAACACCGGGGAGCTGTTTTTT. Translated: CASSLPRNTGELFF.

DNA for the CDR3: TGTGCCATCAGTGAGTCCGGGACTAGCGGCACAGATACGCAGTATTTT. Its translation is CAISESGTSGTDTQYF. J is TRBJ2-3 and V is TRBV10-3; 10 positions agree with TRBD2. V trimming: 0 bases; J trimming: 1 base; junction bases outside the gene matches: 1. Germline V gene sequence: CDR1 ENHRY, CDR2 SYGVKD. The CDR3 runs 16 residues.

The J gene is TRBJ2-3, the V gene TRBV18; TRBD1 matches 11 bases. V shed 3 bases, J shed 1 base, and the junction held 6 bases outside the gene matches. The CDR3 runs to 17 residues. In germline, CDR1 is KGHSH, CDR2 LQKENI. The CDR3 loop is CASSPGTGGLGTDTQYF. DNA of the CDR3: TGTGCCAGCTCACCCGGGACAGGGGGTTTAGGCACAGATACGCAGTATTTT.

This chain joins TRBV6-5 and TRBJ1-6; 7 bases fit TRBD1. This CDR3 spans 15 amino acids. Germline V gene lookup returns CDR1 MNHEY and CDR2 SVGAGI. Unmatched junction bases numbered 9, after V lost 6 bases and J lost 7 bases. CDR3 bases: TGTGCCAGCAGCCCCCGACAGGGTCGGAATTCACCCCTCCACTTT. Protein sequence: CASSPRQGRNSPLHF.

The chain recombines TRBV5-4 with TRBJ2-7, with D possibly being TRBD2 (5 bases). The CDR3 extends over 13 amino acids. V lost 4 bases and J 5 bases, leaving 13 bases between the germline ends. Germline CDR1 reads SGHNT; CDR2 reads YYREEE (reference sequence). The chain's CDR3 is CASSLRGAHEQYF. The CDR3 DNA is TGTGCCAGCAGCCTACGGGGAGCGCACGAGCAGTACTTC. The full variable domain, its missing parts supplied by reference TRBV5-4 and TRBJ2-7, is ETGVTQSPTHLIKTRGQQVTLRCSSQSGHNTVSWYQQALGQGPQFIFQYYREEENGRGNFPPRFSGLQFPNYSSELNVNALELDDSALYLCASSLRGAHEQYFGPGTRLTVT.

V and J are TRBV12-3 or TRBV12-4 and TRBJ1-2, with D tentatively TRBD1 (5 bases). The CDR3 length is 11 residues. Deletions cut 6 bases from V and 8 bases from J, with 10 bases between. CDR3 sequence (DNA): TGTGCCAGCAGGGGGGGACGGGGCTACACCTTC. As protein: CASRGGRGYTF.

V is TRBV4-1 and J is TRBJ2-7, with D possibly matching TRBD1 (5 bases). The CDR3 has 13 residues. CDR1 and CDR2 from the germline V gene are MGHRA and YSYEKL. The germline V and J ends were trimmed by 5 bases and 1 base, with 9 bases remaining between them. This CDR3 reads CASSYRQSYEQYF. In DNA form, the CDR3 reads TGCGCCAGCAGCTATCGACAGTCCTACGAGCAGTACTTC.